Listed below are T cell receptor beta chains from one sample, sequenced in a study of metastatic and nonmetastatic thyroid tumors. TCRdb reanalyzed the PCR reads via MiXCR. The sample holds about 27,000 clones, roughly 13% seen once. The specimen was blood. Receptors were obtained from a female donor with papillary thyroid cancer or a benign thyroid nodule (not recorded which). Some clones in this sample may be carry-over from other donors' samples. Each CDR3 is given without its conserved first and last residue. Each record gives: V gene, clone size, CDR3 protein. Clone size, where shown, is once, few, many, or a class for clones that have expanded.

TRBV6-2/TRBV6-3	many	ASSSPYSSNQPQH
TRBV18	NA	ASSPGTGITFEQY
TRBV11-2	many	ASSLGRARNSYEQY
TRBV19	many	ASSIRDRGHSATGELF
TRBV18	many	ASSRNRVETQY
TRBV20-1	medium-sized	SARSLSRGGSEQY
TRBV9	many	ASSGGISTDTQY
TRBV10-3	many	AISESGGQGGQPQH
TRBV29-1	many	SVETDLNTEAF
TRBV2	many	ASSLRGGEQL
TRBV5-1	many	ASSPTPDRNRGYT
TRBV19	many	ASSFTGEAFEAF
TRBV20-1	many	SASPLARAKNIQY
TRBV28	NA	ASSGQGSSYEYT
TRBV18	many	ASSPHGADLSYEQY
TRBV4-1	medium-sized	ASSRDSSTGELF
TRBV7-2	many	ASSLSTAGGYT
TRBV28	many	ASSLPGSQANTQY
TRBV20-1	many	SARDSRTSNYGYT
TRBV20-1	few	SASSRCHTTEAF
TRBV9	many	ASSRGLLGELF
TRBV24-1	many	ATSVGNNYGYT
TRBV6-2/TRBV6-3	many	ASSYFLAAGANVLT
TRBV6-1	few	ASSPGTLAASYDQY
TRBV6-4	NA	ASSTGTGGTDTQY
TRBV19	many	ASSCTLLRTGCTGELF
TRBV7-8	medium-sized	ASSGSSYEQY
TRBV3-1	many	ASSQVSLEPNSPLH
TRBV18	many	ASSPTVNTEAF
TRBV30	many	AQENYGYT
TRBV30	many	AWSVRGLGGNQPQH
TRBV20-1	medium-sized	SARTTGTGNEKLF
TRBV19	many	ASSTTAGGADTQY
TRBV24-1	many	ATSDPLLAGALNEQF
TRBV29-1	many	SVELGGNQPQH
TRBV5-4	few	ASSLVGDTQY
TRBV20-1	many	RGTSGGISNQPQH
TRBV11-2	NA	VSSLRTHSDSGANVLT
TRBV20-1	medium-sized	SARDTGDSNQPQH
TRBV28	few	ASSLYREGPYEQY
TRBV7-9	many	ASSRNTEAF
TRBV7-9	many	ASSSRSGANTGELF
TRBV28	few	ASRSTGGVTPEAF
TRBV20-1	many	SAPFGAGGDEQY
TRBV6-2/TRBV6-3	many	ASSPGTTTDTQY
TRBV28	few	ASSINLAASYEQY
TRBV5-1	NA	ASSLGGRSTDTQY
TRBV5-1	NA	ASSPGGTSVETQY
TRBV6-1	many	ASHMAKGTEAF
TRBV2	many	ASVELEQF
TRBV13	NA	ASSPTGGLAGSGYNEQF